This T cell receptor beta chain is drawn from a study of control samples from healthy donors and cancer patients (dated by TCRdb to the early 2020s). Relative to germline, V is missing 6 bases and J is missing 5 bases, with 5 bases of the junction outside any gene match. According to the germline V gene, CDR1 reads SGHTA and CDR2 reads FQGNSA. From cysteine to phenylalanine, the CDR3 is 14 amino acids long. The retained sequence is limited to the CDR3, 42 bases, with the frame set at the first base. This clone was recorded a few times. Its antigen is unknown. Base-call qualities are not available, and no considerably larger clone is one nucleotide away. The library was prepared using the immunoSEQ multiplex PCR assay. The clones in this table, taken by TCRdb from immuneACCESS, are in-frame only. Not every clone is retained; where verified, under half of the shortfall comes from an unresolved V gene, and the cause of the rest is unknown. This sample lists 350,000 to 450,000 clones; around 90% were detected once. 5% to 8% of the sample is held by the ten biggest clonotypes.

The sequence derives from a man aged 40-50 years with head and neck cancer. The chain couples TRBV7-2 to TRBJ1-1, and 11 junctional nucleotides match TRBD1. Sequenced input: PBMCs. The CDR3 in this case is CASRGDRGGTEAFF. The DNA sequence follows: TGTGCCAGCAGAGGGGACAGGGGGGGGACTGAAGCTTTCTTT.